The entry below describes one T cell receptor (beta chain). The antigen is not known. TCRdb ran MiXCR on the RT-PCR reads and lists one entry per CDR3 protein. Of hundreds of thousands of distinct CDR3 sequences listed, roughly 25% are singletons. This sample was taken from a study of response to subunit inactivated influenza vaccine. Study results and limitations: Authors suggested each seasonal influenza vaccination recruits few new T cells.

V lost 5 bases to trimming and J lost 5 bases; unmatched junction nucleotides: 10. This CDR3 is 16 amino acids long. The germline CDR1 and CDR2 sequences are SNHLY and FYNNEI. The chain carries TRBV2 and TRBJ2-5, with 11 bases identical to TRBD2. The material was CD4+ T cells sorted from PBMCs, obtained around 5 days after vaccination. The sequence came from a man aged 50 to 60 who received an inactivated influenza vaccine. CDR3 in amino acids: CASSLRSGRAGETQYF. As DNA, the CDR3 is TGTGCCAGCAGTCTTCGTAGCGGGAGGGCCGGGGAGACCCAGTACTTC.